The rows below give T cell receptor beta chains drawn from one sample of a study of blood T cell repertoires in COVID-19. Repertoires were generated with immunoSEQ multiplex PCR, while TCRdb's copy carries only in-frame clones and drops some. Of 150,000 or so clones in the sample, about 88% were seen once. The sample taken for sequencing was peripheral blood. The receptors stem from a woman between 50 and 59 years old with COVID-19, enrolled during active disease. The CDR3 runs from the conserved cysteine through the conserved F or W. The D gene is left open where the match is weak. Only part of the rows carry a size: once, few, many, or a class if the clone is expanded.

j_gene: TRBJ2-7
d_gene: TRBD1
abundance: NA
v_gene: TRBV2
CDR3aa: CASSDPGQGAYEQYF
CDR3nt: TGTGCCAGCAGCGATCCGGGACAGGGGGCTTACGAGCAGTACTTC

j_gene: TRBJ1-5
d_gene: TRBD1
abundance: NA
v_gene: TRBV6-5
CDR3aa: CASSFGQGNQPQHF
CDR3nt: TGTGCCAGCAGTTTTGGACAGGGCAATCAGCCCCAGCATTTT

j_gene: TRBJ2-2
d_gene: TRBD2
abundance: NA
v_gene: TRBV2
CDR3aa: CASKAGGPGTGELFF
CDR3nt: TGTGCCAGCAAAGCGGGGGGGCCGGGCACCGGGGAGCTGTTTTTT

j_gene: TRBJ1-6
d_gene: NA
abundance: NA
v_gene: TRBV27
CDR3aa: CASSSHNRANSPLHF
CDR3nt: TGTGCCAGCAGTTCACACAACAGGGCCAATTCACCCCTCCACTTT

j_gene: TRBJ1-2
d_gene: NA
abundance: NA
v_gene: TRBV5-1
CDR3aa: CASSLTGYGYTF
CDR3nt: TGCGCCAGCAGCTTGACAGGGTATGGCTACACCTTC

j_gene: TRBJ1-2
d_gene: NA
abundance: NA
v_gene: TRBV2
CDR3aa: CASSDTDGGGSGYTF
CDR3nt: TGTGCCAGCAGTGATACGGACGGCGGCGGGTCTGGCTACACCTTC

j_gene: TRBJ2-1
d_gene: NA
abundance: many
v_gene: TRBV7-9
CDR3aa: CASSLSNEQFF
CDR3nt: TGTGCCAGCAGCTTATCTAATGAGCAGTTCTTC

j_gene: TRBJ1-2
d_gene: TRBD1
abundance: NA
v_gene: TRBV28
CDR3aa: CASSGTGVPITF
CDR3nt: TGTGCCAGCAGCGGGACAGGGGTGCCGATCACCTTC

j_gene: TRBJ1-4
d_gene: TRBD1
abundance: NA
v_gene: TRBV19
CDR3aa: CASSPGTGVEKLFF
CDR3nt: TGTGCCAGTAGTCCTGGGACAGGGGTTGAAAAACTGTTTTTT

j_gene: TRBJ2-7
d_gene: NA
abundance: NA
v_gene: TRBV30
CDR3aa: CAWKRGYEQYF
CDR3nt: TGTGCCTGGAAGAGAGGGTATGAGCAGTACTTC

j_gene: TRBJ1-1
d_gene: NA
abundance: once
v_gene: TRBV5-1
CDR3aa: CASSLAVPGDTEAFF
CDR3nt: TGCGCCAGCAGCTTGGCGGTCCCGGGTGACACTGAAGCTTTCTTT

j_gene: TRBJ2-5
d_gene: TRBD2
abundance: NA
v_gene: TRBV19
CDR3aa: CASSMGAGGPSETQYF
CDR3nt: TGTGCCAGTAGTATGGGAGCGGGGGGGCCCTCAGAGACCCAGTACTTC

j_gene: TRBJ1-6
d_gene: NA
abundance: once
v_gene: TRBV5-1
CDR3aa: CASSTEGSSSSYNSPLHF
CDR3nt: TGCGCCAGCAGCACGGAGGGGTCGTCGAGCTCCTATAATTCACCCCTCCACTTT

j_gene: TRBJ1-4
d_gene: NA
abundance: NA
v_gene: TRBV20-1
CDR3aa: CSAMREKLFF
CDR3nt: TGCAGTGCTATGAGGGAAAAACTGTTTTTT

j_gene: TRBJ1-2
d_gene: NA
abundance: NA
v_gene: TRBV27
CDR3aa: CASSGGSYGYTF
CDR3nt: TGTGCCAGCAGTGGCGGGTCCTATGGCTACACCTTC

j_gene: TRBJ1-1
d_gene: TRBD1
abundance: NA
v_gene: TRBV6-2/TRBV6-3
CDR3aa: CASSYGQGGTEAFF
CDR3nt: TGTGCCAGCAGTTACGGTCAGGGGGGCACTGAAGCTTTCTTT

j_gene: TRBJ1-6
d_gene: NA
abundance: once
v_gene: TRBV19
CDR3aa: CASTQWGVLGNSPLHF
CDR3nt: TGTGCCAGTACCCAATGGGGGGTTCTAGGTAATTCACCCCTCCACTTT

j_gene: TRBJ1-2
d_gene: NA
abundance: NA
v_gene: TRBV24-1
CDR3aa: CATSDNRNGYTF
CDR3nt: TGTGCCACCAGTGATAACAGGAACGGCTACACCTTC

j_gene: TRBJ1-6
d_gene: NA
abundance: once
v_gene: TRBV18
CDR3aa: CASSPFPNRDSYNSPLHF
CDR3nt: TGTGCCAGCTCACCCTTCCCAAACAGGGACTCCTATAATTCACCCCTCCACTTT

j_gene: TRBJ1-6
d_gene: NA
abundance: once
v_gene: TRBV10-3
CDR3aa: CAISPGQNYNSPLHF
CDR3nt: TGTGCCATCAGTCCTGGACAGAACTATAATTCACCCCTCCACTTT

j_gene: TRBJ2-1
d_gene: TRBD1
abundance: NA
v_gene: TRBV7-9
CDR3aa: CASSFPGQGSNEQFF
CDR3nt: TGTGCCAGCAGCTTTCCGGGACAGGGTAGCAATGAGCAGTTCTTC

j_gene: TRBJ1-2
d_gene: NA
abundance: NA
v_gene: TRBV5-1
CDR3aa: CASSLDGNGYTF
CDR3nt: TGCGCCAGCAGCTTGGACGGGAACGGCTACACCTTC

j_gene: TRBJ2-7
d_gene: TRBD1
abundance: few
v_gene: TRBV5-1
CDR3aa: CASSPGTVVSYEQYF
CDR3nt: TGCGCCAGCAGTCCCGGGACAGTAGTTTCCTACGAGCAGTACTTC

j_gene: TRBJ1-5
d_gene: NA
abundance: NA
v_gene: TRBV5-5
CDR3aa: CASSQDPGGDQPQHF
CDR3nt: TGTGCCAGCAGCCAGGACCCAGGAGGAGATCAGCCCCAGCATTTT

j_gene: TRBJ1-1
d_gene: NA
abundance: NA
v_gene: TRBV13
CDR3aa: CASSLGRLRLNTEAFF
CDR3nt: TGTGCCAGCAGCTTAGGCAGGCTCCGGTTGAACACTGAAGCTTTCTTT

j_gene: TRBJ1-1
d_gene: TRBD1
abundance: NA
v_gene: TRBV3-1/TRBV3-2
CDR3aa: CASSQVRGPSEAFF
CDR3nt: TGTGCCAGCAGCCAAGTTAGGGGGCCATCTGAAGCTTTCTTT

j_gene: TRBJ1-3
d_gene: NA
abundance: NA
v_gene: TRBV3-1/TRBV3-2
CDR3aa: CASSQGAGNTIYF
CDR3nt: TGTGCCAGCAGCCAGGGGGCCGGAAACACCATATATTTT

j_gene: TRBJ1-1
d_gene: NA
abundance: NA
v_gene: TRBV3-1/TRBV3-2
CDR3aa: CAAKGGGSGTEAFF
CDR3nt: TGTGCCGCCAAGGGAGGAGGATCGGGCACTGAAGCTTTCTTT

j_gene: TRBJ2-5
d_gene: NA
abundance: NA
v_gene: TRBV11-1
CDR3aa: CASSRGGAQETQYF
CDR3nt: TGTGCCAGCAGCCGTGGCGGGGCCCAAGAGACCCAGTACTTC

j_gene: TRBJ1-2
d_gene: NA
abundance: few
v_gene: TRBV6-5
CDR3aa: CASSYGLLNYGYTF
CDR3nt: TGTGCCAGCAGTTACGGGCTACTTAACTATGGCTACACCTTC

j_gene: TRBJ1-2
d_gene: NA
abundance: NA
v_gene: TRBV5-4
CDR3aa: CASSSQGGRTF
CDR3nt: TGTGCCAGCAGCTCCCAAGGAGGCAGGACCTTC

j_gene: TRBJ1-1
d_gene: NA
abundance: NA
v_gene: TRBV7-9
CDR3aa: CASSLVGKNTEAFF
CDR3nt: TGTGCCAGCAGCCTGGTCGGGAAGAACACTGAAGCTTTCTTT

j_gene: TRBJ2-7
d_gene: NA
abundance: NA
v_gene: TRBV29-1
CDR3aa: CSVTGQLTYEQYF
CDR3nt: TGCAGCGTTACGGGACAACTTACCTACGAGCAGTACTTC